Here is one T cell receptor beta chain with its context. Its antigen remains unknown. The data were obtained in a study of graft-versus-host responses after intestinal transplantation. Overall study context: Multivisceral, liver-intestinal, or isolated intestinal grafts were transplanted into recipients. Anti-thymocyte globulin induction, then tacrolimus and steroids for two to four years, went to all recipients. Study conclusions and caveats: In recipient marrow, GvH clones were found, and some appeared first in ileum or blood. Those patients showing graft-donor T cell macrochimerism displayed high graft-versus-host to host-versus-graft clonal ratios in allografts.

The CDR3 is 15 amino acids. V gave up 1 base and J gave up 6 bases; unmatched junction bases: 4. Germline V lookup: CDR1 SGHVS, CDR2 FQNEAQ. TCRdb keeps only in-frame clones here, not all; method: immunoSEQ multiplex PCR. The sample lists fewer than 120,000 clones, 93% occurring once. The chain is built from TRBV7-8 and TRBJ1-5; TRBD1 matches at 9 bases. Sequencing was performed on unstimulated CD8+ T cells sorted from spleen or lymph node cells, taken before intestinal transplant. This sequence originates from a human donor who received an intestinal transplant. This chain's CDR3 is CASSLGRTGAQPQHF. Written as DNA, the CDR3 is TGTGCCAGCAGCTTAGGCCGGACAGGGGCTCAGCCCCAGCATTTT.